The 20 T cell receptor beta chains presented below share a single source sample, sequenced in a study of ipilimumab plus nivolumab after autologous stem cell transplantation. The table came from immunoSEQ multiplex PCR; TCRdb's copy has only in-frame clones and leaves some out. The data hold tens of thousands of clones, with 75% to 85% observed a single time. Sequencing used PBMCs, obtained in a trial of ipilimumab plus nivolumab as post-transplant consolidation. The source of these receptors is a male donor with diffuse large B-cell lymphoma.

The CDR3 bases are TGCGCCAGCAGCGAGAGCTCCTACGAGCAGTACTTC. It yields the protein CASSESSYEQYF. The V call is TRBV5-1, the J call TRBJ2-7; D remains unclear. Per the germline V gene, CDR1 is SGHRS and CDR2 is YFSETQ. Trimming shortened V by 4 bases and J by 0 bases, and 5 bases separated the two germline ends. The length of the CDR3 is 12 residues.

V and J are TRBV4-3 and TRBJ2-7; TRBD1 aligns across 9 bases. The CDR3 sequence is 15 residues long. V lost 1 base and J lost 3; bases outside the gene matches: 4. The V gene's germline CDR1 is LGHNA and CDR2 YSLEER. The CDR3 coding sequence is TGCGCCAGCAGCCAAGGTGGGACAGGGAACTACGAGCAGTACTTC. The encoded protein is CASSQGGTGNYEQYF.

About this clone itself: The sample carries other DNA sequences with the same CDR3. The chain employs TRBV4-3 and TRBJ1-5; D perhaps matches TRBD1 (5 bases). Germline-derived CDR1 and CDR2 are LGHNA and YSLEER. The CDR3 is made up of 15 amino acids. Trimming removed 0 bases from V and 2 bases from J, with 8 bases in between. The CDR3 loop reads CASSQDRDRNQPQHF. The DNA of the CDR3 is TGCGCCAGCAGCCAAGACAGGGACCGCAATCAGCCCCAGCATTTT.

V is TRBV7-9 and J is TRBJ2-7; a weak D match, TRBD1 (6 bases). Germline-derived CDR1 and CDR2 are SEHNR and FQNEAQ (reference sequence). CDR3 length equals 15 residues. The V and J ends lost 7 bases and 6 bases respectively, with 22 bases between them. This chain's CDR3 is CASTGLGAGASEQYF. The DNA of the CDR3 is TGTGCCAGCACCGGGCTGGGGGCAGGGGCAAGCGAGCAGTACTTC.

The CDR3 DNA is TGCGCCAGCAGCTCGGGGACAGACTACGAGCAGTACTTC. It codes for CASSSGTDYEQYF. V is TRBV5-1 and J is TRBJ2-7, with 7 nucleotides matching TRBD1. V was pared by 3 bases and J by 3 bases, with 3 bases of the junction left unmatched. Looked up from germline, CDR1 is SGHRS and CDR2 is YFSETQ. The CDR3 totals 13 residues.

The CDR3 nucleotides are TGCGCCAGCAGCTTGGACACCGGGGAGCTGTTTTTT. Residues: CASSLDTGELFF. V is TRBV5-1 and J is TRBJ2-2; no clear D gene. The germline V gene has CDR1 SGHRS and CDR2 YFSETQ. The CDR3 contains 12 residues. V lost 0 bases to trimming and J lost 3 bases, with 0 bases between them.

V is TRBV5-6 and J is TRBJ1-1, with a weak D call TRBD1 (5 bases). The V gene's germline CDR1 is SGHDT and CDR2 YYEEEE. Trimming took off 2 bases at V and 4 bases at J, with 15 bases between the two ends. This CDR3 is 15 amino acids long. This CDR3 is CASSFLRGVGTEAFF. The CDR3 DNA reads TGTGCCAGCAGCTTTTTAAGGGGAGTCGGCACTGAAGCTTTCTTT.

V usage is TRBV7-2 and J usage is TRBJ2-7; 7 nucleotides align to TRBD1. Germline V gene data show CDR1 as SGHTA and CDR2 as FQGNSA. The J segment lost 2 bases and the V segment lost 1 base, leaving 2 bases of the junction unmatched. CDR3 size: 14 residues. The CDR3 DNA reads TGTGCCAGCAGCTTAGGTGGGACAGCCTACGAGCAGTACTTC. Translating it yields CASSLGGTAYEQYF.

This clone is a singleton in its sample. The chain has TRBV19 and TRBJ1-3; D is unclear. Germline V gene sequence: CDR1 LNHDA, CDR2 SQIVND (reference sequence). V was cut by 6 bases and J by 0 bases, with 9 bases left in between. The CDR3 contains 14 residues. CDR3 loop: CASRPRGSGNTIYF. CDR3 DNA sequence: TGTGCCAGTAGGCCGCGGGGCTCTGGAAACACCATATATTTT.

The genes are TRBV4-2 and TRBJ2-7; D possibly matches TRBD1 or TRBD2 (5 bases each). Trimming shortened V by 5 bases and J by 2 bases, and 28 bases separated the two germline ends. The germline gives CDR1 LGHNA, CDR2 YNFKEQ. The CDR3 consists of 19 residues. The CDR3 protein is CASSARMVKGPEGTYEQYF. DNA of the CDR3: TGTGCCAGCAGCGCTCGAATGGTGAAGGGACCAGAGGGGACCTACGAGCAGTACTTC.

The V call is TRBV7-3, the J call TRBJ1-1; D uncertain. Germline loops: CDR1 SGHTA, CDR2 FQGTGA. V was trimmed by 1 base and J by 3 bases, leaving 6 bases between them. The CDR3 is 13 residues long. CDR3 DNA sequence: TGTGCCAGCAGCTTAATGAGGTACACTGAAGCTTTCTTT. Translation gives CASSLMRYTEAFF.

The genes are TRBV5-5 and TRBJ2-5; the match to TRBD2 covers 7 bases. The CDR3 sequence is 15 residues long. Trimming removed 1 base from V and 5 bases from J; junction bases left unmatched: 8. Germline CDR1 SGHKS, CDR2 YYEKEE (reference sequence). CDR3 protein: CASSLTPGGGETQYF. The CDR3 DNA follows: TGTGCCAGCAGCTTGACCCCGGGGGGTGGGGAGACCCAGTACTTC.

J is TRBJ2-2 and V is TRBV15; D could derive from TRBD1 or TRBD2 (5 bases each). Per germline, CDR1 LNHNV and CDR2 YYDKDF (reference sequence). The CDR3 sequence is 15 residues long. Trimming stripped 1 base from V and 6 bases from J, with 12 bases between. For the CDR3, the DNA is TGTGCCACCAGCAGAGGAGGGACCGGGGCCGGGGAGCTGTTTTTT. It specifies CATSRGGTGAGELFF.

This chain uses TRBV6-1 with TRBJ2-2; D is unresolved. Germline CDR1 reads MNHNS; CDR2 reads SASEGT. The CDR3 is 12 residues long. V dropped 7 bases and J dropped 1 base, with 4 bases sitting between them. CDR3 coding DNA: TGTGCCAGCATCAAGAACACCGGGGAGCTGTTTTTT. It yields the protein CASIKNTGELFF.

The V gene is TRBV7-8, the J gene TRBJ2-1; 13 nucleotides agree with TRBD2. J gave up 8 bases and V 5 bases, and 9 bases lay outside the gene matches. CDR1 is SGHVS and CDR2 is FQNEAQ in the germline V gene. The CDR3 has 16 amino acids. The CDR3 reads CASSLRTSGGRDEQFF. CDR3 DNA sequence: TGTGCCAGCAGCCTCCGGACTAGCGGGGGCCGGGATGAGCAGTTCTTC. Complete variable domain (other parts from reference TRBV7-8 and TRBJ2-1): GAGVSQSPRYKVAKRGQDVALRCDPISGHVSLFWYQQALGQGPEFLTYFQNEAQLDKSGLPSDRFFAERPEGSVSTLKIQRTQQEDSAVYLCASSLRTSGGRDEQFFGPGTRLTVL.

The J gene is TRBJ1-6, the V gene TRBV11-2; weak D call: TRBD1 (5 bases). The CDR3 loop spans 15 amino acids. CDR1 and CDR2 from the germline V gene are SGHAT and FQNNGV. Between the trimmed V and J ends, which lost 0 bases and 6 bases, there was a span of 9 bases. CDR3 sequence: CASSLERGRNSPLHF. As DNA, the CDR3 is TGTGCCAGCAGCTTAGAAAGGGGACGTAATTCACCCCTCCACTTT.

The V and J genes are TRBV7-9 and TRBJ2-1, with D perhaps matching TRBD1 (6 bases). The germline V and J ends were trimmed by 8 bases and 3 bases, with 14 bases remaining between them. This CDR3 contains 14 residues. Germline V gene data show CDR1 as SEHNR and CDR2 as FQNEAQ (reference sequence). The DNA for the CDR3 is TGTGCCAGCGATTCCAGGGGATACTACAATGAGCAGTTCTTC. Translating it yields CASDSRGYYNEQFF. The entire variable domain, with the rest obtained from reference TRBV7-9 and TRBJ2-1, is as follows: DTGVSQNPRHKITKRGQNVTFRCDPISEHNRLYWYRQTLGQGPEFLTYFQNEAQLEKSRLLSDRFSAERPKGSFSTLEIQRTEQGDSAMYLCASDSRGYYNEQFFGPGTRLTVL.

This chain joins TRBV5-4 and TRBJ1-2; possibly TRBD1 for D (6 bases). Trimming took 5 bases from V and 8 from J, leaving 28 bases between them. This CDR3 contains 17 residues. Germline V CDR1 and CDR2: SGHNT, YYREEE (reference sequence). The CDR3 loop is CASRSIWTGTQLYGYTF. The CDR3 DNA follows: TGTGCCAGCAGATCCATATGGACCGGGACACAGCTCTACGGCTACACCTTC.

This clone appeared once. CDR3 amino acids: CASSPTPGANVLTF. The CDR3, as DNA: TGCGCCAGCAGCCCAACCCCTGGGGCCAACGTCCTGACTTTC. The rearrangement joins TRBV5-1 to TRBJ2-6, with D hard to call. The germline gives CDR1 SGHRS, CDR2 YFSETQ. The CDR3 contains 14 residues. Trimming cost V 4 bases and J 2 bases, with 7 bases left between them.

The rearrangement links TRBV9 to TRBJ1-5, with D possibly being TRBD1 (6 bases). With 2 bases removed from V and 5 bases from J, the gap between germline ends came to 11 bases. The CDR3 length is 14 residues. Germline lookup yields CDR1 SGDLS and CDR2 YYNGEE. The CDR3 spells CASSVSGGDQPQHF. Here the CDR3 DNA reads TGTGCCAGCAGCGTTTCCGGGGGCGATCAGCCCCAGCATTTT.